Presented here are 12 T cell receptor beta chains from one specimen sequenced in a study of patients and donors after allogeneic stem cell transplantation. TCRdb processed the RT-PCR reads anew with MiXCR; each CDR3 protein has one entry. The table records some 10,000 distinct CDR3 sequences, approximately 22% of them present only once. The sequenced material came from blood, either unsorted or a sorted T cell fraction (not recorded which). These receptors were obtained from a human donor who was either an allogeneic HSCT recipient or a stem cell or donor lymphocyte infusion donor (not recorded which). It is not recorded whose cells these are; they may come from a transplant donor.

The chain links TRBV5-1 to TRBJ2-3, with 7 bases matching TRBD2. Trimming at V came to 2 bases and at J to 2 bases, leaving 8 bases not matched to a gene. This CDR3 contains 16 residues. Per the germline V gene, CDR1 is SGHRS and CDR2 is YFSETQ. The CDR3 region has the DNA TGCGCCAGCAGCTTAACGAGCGGGGAGCCCACAGATACGCAGTATTTT. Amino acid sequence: CASSLTSGEPTDTQYF.

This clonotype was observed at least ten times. Written as DNA, the CDR3 is TGTGCCATCTTTTGGATCCGGGACAGGGGTGGTTGTCAGCCCCAGCATTTT. Its protein is CAIFWIRDRGGCQPQHF. The genes are TRBV10-3 and TRBJ1-5, with 10 bases identical to TRBD1. CDR1 is ENHRY and CDR2 is SYGVKD in the germline V gene. After removal of 8 bases from V and 6 bases from J, the junction contained 16 bases not matched to a gene. The CDR3 has 17 residues.

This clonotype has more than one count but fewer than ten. The CDR3 DNA reads TGTGCCAGCAGCCCGCTGCCCAGGGCGCCAGATGAAAAACTGTTTTTT. Its protein is CASSPLPRAPDEKLFF. V usage is TRBV5-4 and J usage is TRBJ1-4, with D tentatively TRBD1 (5 bases). V gave up 4 bases and J gave up 6 bases, with 19 bases separating them. Germline CDR1 is SGHNT and CDR2 is YYREEE (reference sequence). The CDR3 is made up of 16 amino acids.

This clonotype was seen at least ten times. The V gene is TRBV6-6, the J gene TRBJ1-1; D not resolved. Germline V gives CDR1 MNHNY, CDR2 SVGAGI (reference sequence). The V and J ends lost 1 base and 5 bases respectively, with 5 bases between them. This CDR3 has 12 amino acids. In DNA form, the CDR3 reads TGTGCCAGCAGTTACTTGGGTACTGAAGCTTTCTTT. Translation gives CASSYLGTEAFF.

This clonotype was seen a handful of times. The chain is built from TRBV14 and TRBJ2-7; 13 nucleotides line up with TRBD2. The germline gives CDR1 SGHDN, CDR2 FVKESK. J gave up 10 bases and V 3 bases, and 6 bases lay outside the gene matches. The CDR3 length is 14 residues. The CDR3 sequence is CASSQSTSGGLQYF. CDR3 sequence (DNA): TGTGCCAGCAGCCAGTCGACTAGCGGGGGGTTACAGTACTTC.

The CDR3 sequence is CASSLEGTGDYGYTF. DNA of the CDR3: TGCGCCAGCAGCTTGGAGGGGACCGGGGACTATGGCTACACCTTC. This chain links TRBV5-1 with TRBJ1-2; a weak D match, TRBD1 (5 bases). Germline assignment: CDR1 SGHRS and CDR2 YFSETQ. Trimming took 0 bases from V and 3 from J, leaving 12 bases between them. This CDR3 is built from 15 residues.

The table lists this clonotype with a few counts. CDR3 nucleotide sequence: TGTGCCAGCAGTTGGAGATGGGAGGGGCAAGAGACCCAGTACTTC. Translated: CASSWRWEGQETQYF. The rearrangement uses TRBV12-3 or TRBV12-4 and TRBJ2-5; 7 bases fit TRBD2. With 4 bases clipped from V and 2 bases from J, the junction kept 7 bases outside the gene matches. CDR3 length: 15 amino acids.

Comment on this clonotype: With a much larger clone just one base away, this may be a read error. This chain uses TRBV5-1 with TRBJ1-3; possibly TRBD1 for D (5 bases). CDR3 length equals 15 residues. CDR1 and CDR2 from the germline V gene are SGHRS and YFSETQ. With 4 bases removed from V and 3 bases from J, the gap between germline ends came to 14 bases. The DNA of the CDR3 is TGCGCCAGCAGCGTCAGCCTAGGGGTTGGAAACACCATATATTTT. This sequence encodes CASSVSLGVGNTIYF.

This CDR3 is CASSLTMLGAPNTGELFF. The CDR3 coding sequence is TGTGCCAGCAGCTTAACCATGTTGGGGGCCCCGAACACCGGGGAGCTGTTTTTT. This chain connects TRBV11-2 to TRBJ2-2; TRBD1 might be the D (6 bases). The germline CDR1 and CDR2 sequences are SGHAT and FQNNGV. The CDR3 extends over 18 amino acids. Between the trimmed V and J ends, which lost 2 bases and 0 bases, there was a span of 16 bases.

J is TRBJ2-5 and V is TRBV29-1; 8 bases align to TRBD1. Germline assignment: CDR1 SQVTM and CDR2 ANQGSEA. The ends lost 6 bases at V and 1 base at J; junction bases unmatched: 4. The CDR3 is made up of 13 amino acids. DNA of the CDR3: TGCAGCGTCGGACAGGGAGTCCAAGAGACCCAGTACTTC. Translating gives CSVGQGVQETQYF.

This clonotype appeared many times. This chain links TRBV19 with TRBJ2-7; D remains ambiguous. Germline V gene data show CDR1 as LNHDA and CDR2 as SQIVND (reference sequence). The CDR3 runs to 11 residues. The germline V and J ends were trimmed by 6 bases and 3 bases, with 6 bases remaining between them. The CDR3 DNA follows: TGTGCCAGTAGCCACCGCTACGAGCAGTACTTC. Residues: CASSHRYEQYF.

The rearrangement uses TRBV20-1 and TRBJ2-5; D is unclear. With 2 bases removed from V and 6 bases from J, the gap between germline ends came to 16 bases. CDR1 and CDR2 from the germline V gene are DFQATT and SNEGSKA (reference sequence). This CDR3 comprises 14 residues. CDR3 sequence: CSARLSAQPKTQYF. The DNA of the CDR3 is TGCAGTGCTAGATTGTCGGCGCAGCCTAAGACCCAGTACTTC.